The 16 T cell receptor beta chains below were found in one sample sequenced in a study of T cell responses to AZD1222 COVID-19 vaccine. Data came from immunoSEQ multiplex PCR; TCRdb stores just in-frame clones and leaves some out. The sample records 100,000 to 130,000 clones, around 89% being singletons. The material sequenced was peripheral blood, taken on day 0 of AZD1222 vaccination. The receptors shown here come from an adult in good health.

The J gene is TRBJ1-3, the V gene TRBV11-3; D not certain. This CDR3 region has 17 residues. V shed 1 base and J shed 10 bases, with 23 bases lying between them. Germline CDR1 reads SGHNT; CDR2 reads YENEEA. CDR3 nucleotide sequence: TGTGCCAGCAGCTTAGCGGTCTCCCGCGGCGAGGGAAGAACCATATATTTT. Its translation is CASSLAVSRGEGRTIYF.

The chain recombines TRBV27 with TRBJ2-7, with 10 positions matching TRBD1. The CDR3 consists of 16 residues. The V gene end was trimmed by 6 bases and the J gene end by 4 bases; junction bases not matched to a gene: 12. Per germline, CDR1 MNHEY and CDR2 SMNVEV (reference sequence). The DNA of the CDR3 is TGTGCCAGCAGCTATATCCCCTTGGACAGGGGGTACGAGCAGTACTTC. It is translated as CASSYIPLDRGYEQYF.

The chain is built from TRBV5-6 and TRBJ2-2; the D gene is possibly TRBD2 (5 bases). V dropped 0 bases and J dropped 4 bases, with 7 bases sitting between them. The CDR3 runs 14 residues. Germline loops: CDR1 SGHDT, CDR2 YYEEEE. The CDR3 protein is CASSLGLATGELFF. Here the CDR3 DNA reads TGTGCCAGCAGCTTGGGTCTAGCCACCGGGGAGCTGTTTTTT.

The chain couples TRBV6-5 to TRBJ2-7, with 8 nucleotides matching TRBD1. CDR1 and CDR2 from the germline V gene are MNHEY and SVGAGI. The length of the CDR3 is 15 residues. With 6 bases clipped from V and 1 base from J, the junction kept 8 bases outside the gene matches. The CDR3 loop reads CASRLRQGMSYEQYF. DNA for the CDR3: TGTGCCAGCAGACTACGACAGGGGATGTCCTACGAGCAGTACTTC.

This chain links TRBV28 with TRBJ1-4, with a possible D match to TRBD1 (5 bases). The CDR3 is 14 residues long. The V gene lost 10 bases and the J gene lost 3 bases, with 15 bases spanning the gap. Germline V CDR1 and CDR2: MDHEN, SYDVKM. The CDR3 DNA is TGTGCCACCTCCCTGGGAGGGGCTAATGAAAAACTGTTTTTT. Amino acid sequence: CATSLGGANEKLFF.

V is TRBV5-6 and J is TRBJ1-1; D is undetermined. There are 12 residues in the CDR3. Trimming removed 2 bases at V and 4 bases at J, with 6 bases between. Germline CDR1 reads SGHDT; CDR2 reads YYEEEE. CDR3 sequence (DNA): TGTGCCAGCAGCTTCACGGGCACTGAAGCTTTCTTT. This gives the protein CASSFTGTEAFF.

The genes are TRBV19 and TRBJ2-7; maybe TRBD1 (5 bases). The germline V gene has CDR1 LNHDA and CDR2 SQIVND (reference sequence). Trimming stripped 2 bases from V and 3 bases from J, with 5 bases between. CDR3 length: 12 amino acids. The CDR3 reads CASSIRGYEQYF. Written as DNA, the CDR3 is TGTGCCAGTAGTATAAGGGGCTACGAGCAGTACTTC.

V is TRBV9 and J is TRBJ1-2; maybe TRBD1 (6 bases). The CDR3 covers 12 residues. Trimming stripped 4 bases from V and 5 bases from J, with 9 bases between. Looked up from germline, CDR1 is SGDLS and CDR2 is YYNGEE. CDR3 loop: CASSPGVYGYTF. CDR3 coding DNA: TGTGCCAGCAGCCCAGGGGTTTATGGCTACACCTTC.

The chain combines TRBV4-2 with TRBJ2-7; TRBD2 aligns across 10 bases. The CDR3 runs 15 residues. With V trimmed by 3 bases and J by 5 bases, 7 bases remained unmatched. Germline loops: CDR1 LGHNA, CDR2 YNFKEQ. The DNA for the CDR3 is TGTGCCAGCAGCCAGGAGCGGGAGGGCCCCCACGAGCAGTACTTC. Translation: CASSQEREGPHEQYF.

V and J are TRBV15 and TRBJ2-7; D ambiguous. Trimming cost V 1 base and J 0 bases, with 13 bases left between them. The CDR3 length is 16 residues. CDR1 and CDR2 (germline): LNHNV, YYDKDF (reference sequence). The CDR3 nucleotides read TGTGCCACCAGCAGAGGACGGCGCGCTAGCTCCTACGAGCAGTACTTC. This translates into CATSRGRRASSYEQYF. Using reference TRBV15 and TRBJ2-7 for the parts outside the CDR3, the full variable domain is DAMVIQNPRYQVTQFGKPVTLSCSQTLNHNVMYWYQQKSSQAPKLLFHYYDKDFNNEADTPDNFQSRRPNTSFCFLDIRSPGLGDTAMYLCATSRGRRASSYEQYFGPGTRLTVT.

Written as DNA, the CDR3 is TGTGCCAGCAGCTTAGTCCCCAGCTACGAGCAGTACTTC. It codes for CASSLVPSYEQYF. The genes are TRBV11-3 and TRBJ2-7; no firm D call. This CDR3 comprises 13 residues. CDR1 is SGHNT and CDR2 is YENEEA in the germline V gene. The V end was cut by 1 base, the J end by 3 bases, with 7 bases between. Based on the CDR3 plus reference TRBV11-3 and TRBJ2-7, the full variable domain is EAGVVQSPRYKIIEKKQPVAFWCNPISGHNTLYWYLQNLGQGPELLIRYENEEAVDDSQLPKDRFSAERLKGVDSTLKIQPAELGDSAVYLCASSLVPSYEQYFGPGTRLTVT.

The genes are TRBV5-5 and TRBJ2-5; maybe TRBD1 (6 bases). Trimming removed 3 bases from V and 5 bases from J, with 11 bases in between. The CDR3 extends over 13 amino acids. Germline V gives CDR1 SGHKS, CDR2 YYEKEE (reference sequence). This chain's CDR3 is CASSYRDGETQYF. The CDR3 DNA follows: TGTGCCAGCAGCTACAGGGATGGGGAGACCCAGTACTTC.

The chain links TRBV5-4 to TRBJ2-3; TRBD2 is a possible D gene (6 bases). Trimming took 2 bases from V and 0 from J, leaving 7 bases between them. The CDR3 is made up of 14 amino acids. Germline V gene data show CDR1 as SGHNT and CDR2 as YYREEE (reference sequence). CDR3 sequence (DNA): TGTGCCAGCAGCTTTAGCGGCAGCACAGATACGCAGTATTTT. Protein sequence: CASSFSGSTDTQYF.

The rearrangement uses TRBV11-1 and TRBJ2-6; the D call may be TRBD1 or TRBD2 (5 bases each). The CDR3 runs 15 residues. With 6 bases removed from V and 3 bases from J, the gap between germline ends came to 12 bases. Per the germline V gene, CDR1 is SGHAT and CDR2 is FQDESV (reference sequence). The CDR3 reads CASSSRDLGANVLTF. For the CDR3, the DNA is TGTGCCAGCAGTTCTAGGGACCTTGGGGCCAACGTCCTGACTTTC.

The rearrangement links TRBV28 to TRBJ1-4, with TRBD1 identical over 8 bases. Germline V gene data show CDR1 as MDHEN and CDR2 as SYDVKM. Losses at the gene ends were 7 bases for V and 4 bases for J; bases not matched to a gene: 11. This CDR3 region has 16 residues. The CDR3 protein is CASITHRDRFNEKLFF. The DNA of the CDR3 is TGTGCCAGCATCACACACCGGGACAGGTTTAATGAAAAACTGTTTTTT.

This clone was found once. The chain uses TRBV7-3 and TRBJ2-7; D tentatively fits TRBD1 or TRBD2 (5 bases each). This CDR3 contains 14 residues. The ends were cut back, 2 bases at V and 9 bases at J, with 17 bases in the middle. Germline values: CDR1 SGHTA, CDR2 FQGTGA. The CDR3 here is CASSLGTGAQGQYF. CDR3 sequence (DNA): TGTGCCAGCAGCTTAGGAACCGGGGCTCAGGGGCAGTACTTC.